This entry describes one T cell receptor beta chain. Trimming removed 8 bases from V and 4 bases from J, with 12 bases in between. The germline CDR1 and CDR2 sequences are DFQATT and SNEGSKA (reference sequence). CDR3 length equals 11 residues. The sample is drawn from a study of blood T cell repertoires in COVID-19. Study background: From the United States, Italy and Spain came samples of acute and convalescent COVID-19. The cDNA or gDNA used as material had been derived from T cells, B-cell-depleted T cells, or PBMCs.

Per the original methods: It was from reference gene primer amplification that nucleated cell counts were estimated. The assay was immunoSEQ multiplex PCR, and TCRdb's table has in-frame clones only and misses some. The V and J calls and the clone size are those of that table, but D and trimming were determined from the DNA. The repertoire holds roughly 200,000 clones, with nearly 90% as singletons. Sequencing was performed on peripheral blood. The rearrangement links TRBV20-1 to TRBJ2-7; D ambiguous. This TCR was recovered from a man aged 50-60 years with acute or convalescent COVID-19. CDR3 DNA: TGCAGTCATAGCAACGGGTACGAGCAGTACTTC. It translates to CSHSNGYEQYF.